The TCR beta chain under discussion was sequenced for a study of regulatory T cells in long-lasting Graves disease. Study findings and constraints: Examination was confined to peripheral blood, excluding thyroid tissue.

Sequencing libraries for TCR beta were prepared with iRepertoire HTBI primers and Arm-PCR of CDR3 regions. TCRdb recomputed calls from the multiplex PCR reads with MiXCR, one row per CDR3 protein. The table lists roughly 560,000 distinct CDR3 sequences, 15% to 20% of them singletons. Time point indicated: newly diagnosed GD, antithyroid drugs for less than 3 months. PBMC RNA served as the TCR library source. The germline V gene encodes CDR1 MNHEY and CDR2 SMNVEV (reference sequence). The CDR3 spans 12 residues. Deletions cut 6 bases from V and 5 bases from J, with 8 bases between. Many counts were recorded for this clonotype. Its antigen is not identified. These sequences were also reported in another study, on T cells in Graves' hyperthyroidism and ophthalmopathy. That publication notes: Ophthalmopathy, as predicted by the model, came a median 6.5 months after the prediction.

Material: peripheral blood mononuclear cells (PBMCs), obtained at new diagnosis, from a patient treated with antithyroid drugs. The rearrangement uses TRBV27 and TRBJ2-1, with no clear D. The source is a woman aged 35 to 59 with Graves disease. The CDR3 DNA sequence: TGTGCCAGCAGCTTTGGGGACAATGAGCAGTTCTTC. Residues: CASSFGDNEQFF.